This entry features one TCR beta chain sequence. The antigen remains unidentified. The sample comes from a study of cytomegalovirus exposure and HLA in healthy donors. Whole-study findings and limits: Some TCR beta chains (more than 150 of them) were listed as cytomegalovirus-associated. Other equally common chains were less clonally expanded than HLA-associated TCR beta chains, a later analysis showed. Another analysis was done later, and it associated approximately 17,000 TCR beta sequences with HLA alleles at 0.05 false discovery rate.

In germline, CDR1 is MNHEY, CDR2 SMNVEV (reference sequence). Trimming took 5 bases from V and 5 from J, leaving 15 bases between them. This CDR3 comprises 14 residues. PCR amplification relied on 60 Vbeta primers (plus 13 Jbeta primers). This table comes from immunoSEQ multiplex PCR, and its TCRdb copy is limited to in-frame clones, with some not included. The sample shows roughly 120,000 clones, about three quarters of them seen only once. The receptor's source is a woman between 55 and 75 years old in good health and CMV-seropositive. Sample: PBMCs. The chain has TRBV27 and TRBJ2-5, with D perhaps TRBD1 (5 bases). The CDR3 DNA follows: TGTGCCAGCAGTCGTCCAGGGCGCTACGAGACCCAGTACTTC. Protein sequence: CASSRPGRYETQYF.